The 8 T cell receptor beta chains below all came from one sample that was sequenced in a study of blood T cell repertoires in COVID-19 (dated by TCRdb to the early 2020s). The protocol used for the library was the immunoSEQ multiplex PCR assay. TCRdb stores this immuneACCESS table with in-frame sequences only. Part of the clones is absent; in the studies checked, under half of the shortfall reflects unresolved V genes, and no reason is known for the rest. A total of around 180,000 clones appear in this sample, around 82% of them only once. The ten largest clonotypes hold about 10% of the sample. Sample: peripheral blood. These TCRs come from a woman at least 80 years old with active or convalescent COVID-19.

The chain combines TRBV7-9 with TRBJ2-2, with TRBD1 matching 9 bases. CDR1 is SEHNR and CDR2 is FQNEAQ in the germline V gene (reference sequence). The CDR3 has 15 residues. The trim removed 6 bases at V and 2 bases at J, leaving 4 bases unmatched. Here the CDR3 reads CASRRQGGNTGELFF. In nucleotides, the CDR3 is TGTGCCAGCAGAAGACAGGGGGGAAACACCGGGGAGCTGTTTTTT.

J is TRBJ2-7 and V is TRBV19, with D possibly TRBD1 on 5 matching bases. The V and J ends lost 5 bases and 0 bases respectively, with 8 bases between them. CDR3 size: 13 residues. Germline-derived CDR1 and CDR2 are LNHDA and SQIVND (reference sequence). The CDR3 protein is CASSQGYSYEQYF. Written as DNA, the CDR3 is TGTGCCAGTAGTCAGGGCTACTCCTACGAGCAGTACTTC.

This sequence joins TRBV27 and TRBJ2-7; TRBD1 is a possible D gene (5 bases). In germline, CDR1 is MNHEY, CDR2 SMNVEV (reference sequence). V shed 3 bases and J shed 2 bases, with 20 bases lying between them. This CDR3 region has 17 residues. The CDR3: CASSFGIGQGLTYEQYF. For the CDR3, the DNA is TGTGCCAGCAGTTTTGGCATTGGGCAGGGATTAACCTACGAGCAGTACTTC.

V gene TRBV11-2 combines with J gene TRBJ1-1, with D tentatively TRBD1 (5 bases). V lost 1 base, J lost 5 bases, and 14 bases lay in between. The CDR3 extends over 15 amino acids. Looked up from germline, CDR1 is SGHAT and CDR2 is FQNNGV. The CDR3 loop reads CASSLGGQGGTEAFF. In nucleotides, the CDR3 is TGTGCCAGCAGCTTAGGTGGCCAGGGAGGAACTGAAGCTTTCTTT.

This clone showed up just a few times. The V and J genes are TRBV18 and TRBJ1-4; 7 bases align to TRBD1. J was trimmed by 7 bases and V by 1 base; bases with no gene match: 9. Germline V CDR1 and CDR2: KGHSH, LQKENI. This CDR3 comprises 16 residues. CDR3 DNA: TGTGCCAGCTCACCACGACAGGGCGCTGGGGGTGAAAAACTGTTTTTT. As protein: CASSPRQGAGGEKLFF.

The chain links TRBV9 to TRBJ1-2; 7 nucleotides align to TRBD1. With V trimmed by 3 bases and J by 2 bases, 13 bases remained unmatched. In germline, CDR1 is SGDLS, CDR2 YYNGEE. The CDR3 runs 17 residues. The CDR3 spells CASSGLGRGAMNYGYTF. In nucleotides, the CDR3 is TGTGCCAGCAGCGGGCTGGGCAGGGGGGCAATGAACTATGGCTACACCTTC.

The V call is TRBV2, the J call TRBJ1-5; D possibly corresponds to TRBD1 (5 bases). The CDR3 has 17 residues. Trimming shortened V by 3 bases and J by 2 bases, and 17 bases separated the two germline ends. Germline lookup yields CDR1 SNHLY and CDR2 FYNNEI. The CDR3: CASSEGGGAMGNQPQHF. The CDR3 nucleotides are TGTGCCAGCAGTGAGGGGGGGGGAGCGATGGGCAATCAGCCCCAGCATTTT.

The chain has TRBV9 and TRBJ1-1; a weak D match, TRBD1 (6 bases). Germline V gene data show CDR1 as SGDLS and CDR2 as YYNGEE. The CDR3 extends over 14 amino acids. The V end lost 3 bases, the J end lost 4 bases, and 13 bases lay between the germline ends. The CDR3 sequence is CASSDRDLSTEAFF. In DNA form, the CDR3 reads TGTGCCAGCAGCGACAGGGATTTGAGCACTGAAGCTTTCTTT.